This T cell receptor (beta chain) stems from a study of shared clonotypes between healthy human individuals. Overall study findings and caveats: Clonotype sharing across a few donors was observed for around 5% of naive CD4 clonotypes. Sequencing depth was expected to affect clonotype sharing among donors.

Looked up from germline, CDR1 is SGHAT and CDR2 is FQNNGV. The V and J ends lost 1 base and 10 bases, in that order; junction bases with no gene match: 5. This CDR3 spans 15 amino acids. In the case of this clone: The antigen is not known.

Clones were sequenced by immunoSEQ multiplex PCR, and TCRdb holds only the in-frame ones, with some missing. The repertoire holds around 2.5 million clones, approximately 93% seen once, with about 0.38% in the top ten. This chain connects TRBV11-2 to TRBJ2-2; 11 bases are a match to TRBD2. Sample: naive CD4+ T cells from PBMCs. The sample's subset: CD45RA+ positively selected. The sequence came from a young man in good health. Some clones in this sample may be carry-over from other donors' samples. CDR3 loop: CASSLGSGRAVELFF. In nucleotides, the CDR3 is TGTGCCAGCAGCTTAGGTAGCGGGAGGGCCGTGGAGCTGTTTTTT.